This entry is about one T cell receptor (beta chain). Repertoires were generated with immunoSEQ multiplex PCR, while TCRdb's copy carries only in-frame clones and drops some. The table includes some 2,000,000 clones, just under 95% detected once. Naive CD8 cells lacked CD45RO, underwent positive selection for CCR7 and left out terminally differentiated effector memory CD45RA+ cells. This specimen comes from a study of shared clonotypes between healthy human individuals. The clonotype comes from a man between 18 and 35 years old in good health. The specimen sequenced was naive CD8+ T cells sorted from blood.

CDR3 residues: CASSLGTGNEQFF. Here the CDR3 DNA reads TGTGCCAGCAGCTTAGGGACTGGCAATGAGCAGTTCTTC. The chain recombines TRBV13 with TRBJ2-1, with unresolved D. CDR1 and CDR2 from the germline V gene are PRHDT and FYEKMQ (reference sequence). CDR3 length equals 13 residues. V dropped 0 bases and J dropped 6 bases, with 6 bases sitting between them.